This T cell receptor beta chain came from a study of a mutant IDH1 vaccine in newly diagnosed glioma. About the study: Vaccines were begun 4-6 weeks after radiotherapy alone, or with temozolomide cycles. General study points: Apparently unrelated to pseudoprogression were changes in the top peripheral T cell clonotypes.

Only in-frame clones appear in the TCRdb table, and some are missing; sequencing was by immunoSEQ multiplex PCR. Found here are tens of thousands of clones, about four fifths of them singletons; the top ten hold roughly 12%. The time point denotes: week 35, safety follow-up. All doses held 300 ug of mutant IDH1 20-mer peptide, with topical imiquimod. Administration of eight vaccinations to patients took place in weeks 1, 3, 5, 7, 11, 15, 19, 23. Remarks on this clone: Its antigen remains unknown.

This CDR3 has 15 amino acids. The germline V gene has CDR1 MNHEY and CDR2 SVGAGI. V was clipped by 6 bases and J by 1 base; unmatched bases: 8. The specimen was PBMCs, collected from a glioma patient whose treatment included an IDH1 peptide vaccine. The chain joins TRBV6-5 to TRBJ1-1; TRBD1 aligns across 7 bases. This sequence was found in a man aged 18 to 29 with glioma. The CDR3 coding sequence is TGTGCCAGCAGAAACAGGGGAAGGAAGAACACTGAAGCTTTCTTT. This encodes CASRNRGRKNTEAFF.